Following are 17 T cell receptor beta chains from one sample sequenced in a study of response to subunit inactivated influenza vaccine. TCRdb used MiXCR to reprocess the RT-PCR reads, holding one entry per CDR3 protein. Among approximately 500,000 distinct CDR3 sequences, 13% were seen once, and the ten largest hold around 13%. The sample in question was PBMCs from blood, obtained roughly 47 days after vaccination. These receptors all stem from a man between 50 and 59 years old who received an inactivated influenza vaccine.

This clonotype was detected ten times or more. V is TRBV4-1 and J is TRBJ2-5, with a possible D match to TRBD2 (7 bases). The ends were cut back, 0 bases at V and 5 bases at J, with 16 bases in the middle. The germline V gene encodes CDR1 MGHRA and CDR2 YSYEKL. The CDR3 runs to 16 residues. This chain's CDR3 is CASSQDRGALEETQYF. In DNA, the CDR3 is TGCGCCAGCAGCCAAGATCGGGGGGCCTTAGAGGAGACCCAGTACTTC.

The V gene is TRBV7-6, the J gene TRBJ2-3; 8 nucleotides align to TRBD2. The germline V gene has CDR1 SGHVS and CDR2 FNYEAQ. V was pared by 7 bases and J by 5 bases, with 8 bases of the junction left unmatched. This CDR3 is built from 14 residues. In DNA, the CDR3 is TGTGCCAGCAACCCGGGGGGGCTGGTAGATACGCAGTATTTT. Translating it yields CASNPGGLVDTQYF.

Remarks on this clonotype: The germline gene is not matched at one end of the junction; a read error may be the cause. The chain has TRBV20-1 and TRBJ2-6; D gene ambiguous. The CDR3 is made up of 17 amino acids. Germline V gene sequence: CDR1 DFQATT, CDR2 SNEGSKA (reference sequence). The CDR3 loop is CCASYVRETSGANVLTF. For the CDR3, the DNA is TGCTGTGCTAGTTATGTAAGAGAAACCTCTGGGGCCAACGTCCTGACTTTC.

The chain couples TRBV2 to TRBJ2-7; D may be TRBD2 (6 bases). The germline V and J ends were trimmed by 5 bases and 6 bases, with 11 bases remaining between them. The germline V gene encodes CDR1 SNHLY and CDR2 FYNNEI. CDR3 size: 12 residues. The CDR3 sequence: CASSTIAVEQYF. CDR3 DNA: TGTGCCAGCAGTACAATAGCGGTCGAGCAGTACTTC.

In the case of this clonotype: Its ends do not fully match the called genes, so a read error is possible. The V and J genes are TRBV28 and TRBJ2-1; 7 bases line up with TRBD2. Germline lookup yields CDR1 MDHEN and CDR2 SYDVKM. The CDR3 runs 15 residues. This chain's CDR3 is CASSYLGGGYNKQFF. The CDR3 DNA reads TGTGCCAGCAGTTATTTGGGGGGGGGTTACAATAAGCAGTTCTTC. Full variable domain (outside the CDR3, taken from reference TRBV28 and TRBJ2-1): DVKVTQSSRYLVKRTGEKVFLECVQDMDHENMFWYRQDPGLGLRLIYFSYDVKMKEKGDIPEGYSVSREKKERFSLILESASTNQTSMYLCASSYLGGGYNKQFFGPGTRLTVL.

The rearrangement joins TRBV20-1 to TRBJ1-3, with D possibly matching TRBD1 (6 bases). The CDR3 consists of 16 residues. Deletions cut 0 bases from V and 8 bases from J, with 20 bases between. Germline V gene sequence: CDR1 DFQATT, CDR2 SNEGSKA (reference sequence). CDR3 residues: CSARDSLRGELDTIYF. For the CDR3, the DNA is TGCAGTGCTAGAGATTCCCTGAGGGGGGAATTGGACACCATATATTTT.

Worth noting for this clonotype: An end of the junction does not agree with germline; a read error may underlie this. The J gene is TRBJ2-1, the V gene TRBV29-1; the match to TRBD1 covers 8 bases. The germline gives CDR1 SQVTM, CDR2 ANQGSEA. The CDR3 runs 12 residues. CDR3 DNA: TGCAGCGTCCCCGGGACAGGCGGTGGGCAGTCCTTC. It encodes CSVPGTGGGQSF.

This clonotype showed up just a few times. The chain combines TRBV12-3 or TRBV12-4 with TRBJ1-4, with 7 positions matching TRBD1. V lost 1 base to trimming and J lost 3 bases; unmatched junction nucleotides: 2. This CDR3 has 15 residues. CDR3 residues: CASSLGDRANEKLFF. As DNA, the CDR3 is TGTGCCAGCAGTTTAGGTGACAGGGCTAATGAAAAACTGTTTTTT.

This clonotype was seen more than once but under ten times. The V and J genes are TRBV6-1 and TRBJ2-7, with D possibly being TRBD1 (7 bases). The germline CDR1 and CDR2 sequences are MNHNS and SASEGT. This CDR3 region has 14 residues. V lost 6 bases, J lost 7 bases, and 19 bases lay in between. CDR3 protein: CASRPTGPGGEQYF. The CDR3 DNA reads TGTGCCAGCAGGCCAACCGGGCCAGGGGGGGAGCAGTACTTC.

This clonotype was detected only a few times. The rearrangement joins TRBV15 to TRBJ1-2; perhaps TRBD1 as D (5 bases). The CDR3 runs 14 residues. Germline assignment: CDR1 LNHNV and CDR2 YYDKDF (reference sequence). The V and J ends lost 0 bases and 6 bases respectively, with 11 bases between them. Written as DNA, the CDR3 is TGTGCCACCAGCAGAGACTCGGGGCTCCATGGCTACACCTTC. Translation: CATSRDSGLHGYTF.

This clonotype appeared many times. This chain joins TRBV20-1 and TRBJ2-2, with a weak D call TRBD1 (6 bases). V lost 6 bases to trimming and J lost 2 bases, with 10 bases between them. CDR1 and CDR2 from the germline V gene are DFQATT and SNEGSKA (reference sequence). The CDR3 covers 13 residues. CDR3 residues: CSATGQNTGELFF. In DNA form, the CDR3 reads TGCAGTGCAACGGGACAAAACACCGGGGAGCTGTTTTTT.

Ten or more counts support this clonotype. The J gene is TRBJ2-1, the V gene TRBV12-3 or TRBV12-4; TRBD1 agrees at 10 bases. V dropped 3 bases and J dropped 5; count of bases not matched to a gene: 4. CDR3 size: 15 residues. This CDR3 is CASSFGTGVNNEQFF. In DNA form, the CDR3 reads TGTGCCAGCAGTTTCGGGACAGGGGTAAACAATGAGCAGTTCTTC.

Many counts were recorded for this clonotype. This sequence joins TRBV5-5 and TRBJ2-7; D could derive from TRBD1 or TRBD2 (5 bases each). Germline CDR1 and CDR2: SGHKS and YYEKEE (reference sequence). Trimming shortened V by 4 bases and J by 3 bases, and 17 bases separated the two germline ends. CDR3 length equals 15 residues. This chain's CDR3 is CASSPEMGPFYEQYF. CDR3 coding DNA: TGTGCCAGCAGCCCCGAGATGGGACCGTTCTACGAGCAGTACTTC.

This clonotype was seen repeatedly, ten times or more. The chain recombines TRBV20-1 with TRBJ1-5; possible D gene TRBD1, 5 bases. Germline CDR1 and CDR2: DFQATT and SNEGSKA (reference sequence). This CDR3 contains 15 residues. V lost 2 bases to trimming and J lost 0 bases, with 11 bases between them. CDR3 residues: CSARRDEYSNQPQHF. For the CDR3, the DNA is TGCAGTGCTAGAAGGGACGAATATAGCAATCAGCCCCAGCATTTT.

CDR3 coding DNA: TGTGCCACACAAGAGAGCACAGATACGCAGTATTTT. Translating it yields CATQESTDTQYF. The chain links TRBV10-3 to TRBJ2-3, with unresolved D. In germline, CDR1 is ENHRY, CDR2 SYGVKD. The CDR3 has 12 amino acids. Trimming removed 10 bases at V and 0 bases at J, with 8 bases between.

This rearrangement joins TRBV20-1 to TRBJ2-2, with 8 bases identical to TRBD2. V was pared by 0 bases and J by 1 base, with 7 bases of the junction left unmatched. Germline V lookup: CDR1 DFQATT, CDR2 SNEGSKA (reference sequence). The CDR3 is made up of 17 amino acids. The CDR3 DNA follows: TGCAGTGCTAGAGATTTAAATAGCGGGATGAACACCGGGGAGCTGTTTTTT. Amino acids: CSARDLNSGMNTGELFF.

As DNA, the CDR3 is TGTGCCAGCAGCTTGCCAGCGGGGGATCGAGAGACCCAGTACTTC. Residues: CASSLPAGDRETQYF. The chain combines TRBV11-2 with TRBJ2-5, with 8 bases fitting TRBD2. Trimming removed 3 bases from V and 4 bases from J; junction bases left unmatched: 7. The CDR3 is 15 amino acids. Germline V gives CDR1 SGHAT, CDR2 FQNNGV.